This T cell receptor beta chain was recovered during a study of PD-1 blockade in classical Hodgkin lymphoma. Measured with immunoSEQ multiplex PCR; TCRdb has only the in-frame clones, and not every one. Of about 1,600 clones listed, roughly 63% are singletons. Germline loops: CDR1 MNHNY, CDR2 SVGAGI (reference sequence). Trimming removed 0 bases from V and 0 bases from J, with 6 bases in between. The CDR3 covers 15 residues. Whole-study findings and limits: When set against healthy donors, newly diagnosed patients were reported to show lower baseline TCR diversity. For complete responders, baseline diversity was comparable to that of newly diagnosed patients. Significantly greater TCR diversity emerged by C4D1 in CD4+ cells but not CD8+ cells.

With regard to this clone: Its antigen is not identified.

Every patient experienced relapse after autologous stem cell transplantation, and brentuximab vedotin exposure varied. CD8+ T cells were isolated from thawed PBMCs by magnetic negative selection. Patients reached a best response of complete response, partial response or progressive disease. The sequences come from CD8+ T cells from blood, collected at baseline. The receptor's source is a human donor with classical Hodgkin lymphoma. The chain has TRBV6-6 and TRBJ1-5; possible D gene TRBD1, 5 bases. The CDR3 bases are TGTGCCAGCAGTTACTCAGACAGTAGCAATCAGCCCCAGCATTTT. Its translation: CASSYSDSSNQPQHF.